A single sample is the source of the 20 T cell receptor beta chains below, sequenced in a study of blood T cell repertoires in COVID-19. The repertoire was sequenced with immunoSEQ multiplex PCR; TCRdb's copy has only in-frame clones and lacks some. The data hold 250,000 to 350,000 clones, with 75% to 90% observed a single time. Specimen: PBMCs or T cells enriched from blood (not recorded which). The receptors shown here come from a woman under 40 who had recovered from COVID-19.

This chain uses TRBV18 with TRBJ2-5, with 7 bases matching TRBD1. Per germline, CDR1 KGHSH and CDR2 LQKENI. The J segment lost 7 bases and the V segment lost 3 bases, leaving 8 bases of the junction unmatched. CDR3 length: 14 amino acids. CDR3 bases: TGTGCCAGCTCACCCGGGACAGAAAGAGGGACCCAGTACTTC. Translation: CASSPGTERGTQYF.

This rearrangement joins TRBV30 to TRBJ2-3, with a weak D call TRBD2 (6 bases). V dropped 0 bases and J dropped 2 bases, with 9 bases sitting between them. The germline V gene has CDR1 GTSNPN and CDR2 SVGIG (reference sequence). CDR3 length equals 14 residues. The CDR3 DNA follows: TGTGCCTGGAGTGTTGGCGGGGTCACAGATACGCAGTATTTT. Translated: CAWSVGGVTDTQYF.

The V gene is TRBV28, the J gene TRBJ1-1; TRBD1 might be the D (6 bases). From germline, CDR1 is MDHEN and CDR2 SYDVKM. The CDR3 is 13 residues long. V lost 8 bases and J 6 bases, leaving 16 bases between the germline ends. CDR3 coding DNA: TGTGCCAGCCTGCGGGGGGCTAGCGCTGAAGCTTTCTTT. Translated: CASLRGASAEAFF.

This chain connects TRBV29-1 to TRBJ2-7; D might be TRBD2 (6 bases). Trimming took off 5 bases at V and 7 bases at J, with 18 bases between the two ends. Germline assignment: CDR1 SQVTM and CDR2 ANQGSEA. The CDR3 has 13 residues. The CDR3 sequence is CSVNGVEGREQYF. For the CDR3, the DNA is TGCAGCGTTAATGGGGTGGAGGGGAGGGAGCAGTACTTC.

The J gene is TRBJ2-1, the V gene TRBV5-6; tentative D call: TRBD2 (6 bases). CDR1 and CDR2 from the germline V gene are SGHDT and YYEEEE. The CDR3 spans 16 residues. Between the trimmed V and J ends, which lost 5 bases and 0 bases, there was a span of 15 bases. DNA for the CDR3: TGTGCCAGCAGTCGTCGGGGGACGATCTCCTACAATGAGCAGTTCTTC. This translates into CASSRRGTISYNEQFF. Full variable domain (remainder filled in from reference TRBV5-6 and TRBJ2-1): DAGVTQSPTHLIKTRGQQVTLRCSPKSGHDTVSWYQQALGQGPQFIFQYYEEEERQRGNFPDRFSGHQFPNYSSELNVNALLLGDSALYLCASSRRGTISYNEQFFGPGTRLTVL.

The rearrangement joins TRBV11-2 to TRBJ2-7; 11 nucleotides match TRBD2. With 4 bases clipped from V and 3 bases from J, the junction kept 5 bases outside the gene matches. The CDR3 contains 15 residues. Germline CDR1 is SGHAT and CDR2 is FQNNGV. The CDR3, as DNA: TGTGCCAGCAGCTCCCCGGGACTAGCGGTCTACGAGCAGTACTTC. As protein: CASSSPGLAVYEQYF. Complete variable domain (other parts from reference TRBV11-2 and TRBJ2-7): EAGVAQSPRYKIIEKRQSVAFWCNPISGHATLYWYQQILGQGPKLLIQFQNNGVVDDSQLPKDRFSAERLKGVDSTLKIQPAKLEDSAVYLCASSSPGLAVYEQYFGPGTRLTVT.

The chain employs TRBV24-1 and TRBJ1-5; TRBD1 matches 8 bases. Per germline, CDR1 KGHDR and CDR2 SFDVKD. CDR3 length equals 16 residues. Trimming cost V 3 bases and J 6 bases; bases outside gene matches: 9. For the CDR3, the DNA is TGTGCCACCAGTGATGCCCGGACAGGGTATTCTCAGCCCCAGCATTTT. Translated: CATSDARTGYSQPQHF.

The chain links TRBV7-9 to TRBJ1-5, with no clear D. The length of the CDR3 is 13 residues. Trimming took off 1 base at V and 9 bases at J, with 10 bases between the two ends. Germline V gene sequence: CDR1 SEHNR, CDR2 FQNEAQ (reference sequence). CDR3 nucleotides: TGTGCCAGCAGCTTAGTCGGGGATGCGCCCCAGCATTTT. Translated, it gives CASSLVGDAPQHF. Supplemented by reference TRBV7-9 and TRBJ1-5, the full variable domain reads DTGVSQNPRHKITKRGQNVTFRCDPISEHNRLYWYRQTLGQGPEFLTYFQNEAQLEKSRLLSDRFSAERPKGSFSTLEIQRTEQGDSAMYLCASSLVGDAPQHFGDGTRLSIL.

This rearrangement joins TRBV6-5 to TRBJ1-2, with TRBD1 matching 12 bases. The V gene's germline CDR1 is MNHEY and CDR2 SVGAGI. CDR3 length: 15 residues. The V and J ends lost 0 bases and 14 bases, in that order; junction bases with no gene match: 10. The CDR3 DNA reads TGTGCCAGCAGTTACTCCCTTCCGGGACAGGGGGCTGAAACCTTC. It yields the protein CASSYSLPGQGAETF.

The CDR3 reads CASSSDRAETQYF. The CDR3 nucleotides are TGTGCCAGCAGCTCAGACAGGGCAGAGACCCAGTACTTC. This rearrangement joins TRBV7-2 to TRBJ2-5; 7 bases are a match to TRBD1. V dropped 4 bases and J dropped 4; count of bases not matched to a gene: 3. From germline, CDR1 is SGHTA and CDR2 FQGNSA. The length of the CDR3 is 13 residues. Looking up the rest from reference TRBV7-2 and TRBJ2-5 gives the full variable domain: GAGVSQSPSNKVTEKGKDVELRCDPISGHTALYWYRQSLGQGLEFLIYFQGNSAPDKSGLPSDRFSAERTGGSVSTLTIQRTQQEDSAVYLCASSSDRAETQYFGPGTRLLVL.

The rearrangement joins TRBV6-5 to TRBJ2-7, with 11 bases identical to TRBD1. V was clipped by 7 bases and J by 1 base; unmatched bases: 6. Germline V gene data show CDR1 as MNHEY and CDR2 as SVGAGI. The CDR3 totals 15 residues. For the CDR3, the DNA is TGTGCCAGCACTGCCGGGACAGGGGGGTCCTACGAGCAGTACTTC. Its protein product is CASTAGTGGSYEQYF.

V is TRBV10-2 and J is TRBJ1-2; D uncertain. The ends were cut back, 5 bases at V and 2 bases at J, with 15 bases in the middle. The CDR3 runs 15 residues. Germline values: CDR1 WSHSY, CDR2 SAAADI. The CDR3 here is CASSSPGEGNYGYTF. The CDR3 DNA sequence: TGCGCCAGCAGTTCCCCTGGGGAGGGAAACTATGGCTACACCTTC.

This sequence joins TRBV4-2 and TRBJ2-5; no reliable D call. This CDR3 has 16 amino acids. Trimming removed 0 bases from V and 5 bases from J, with 16 bases in between. The germline gives CDR1 LGHNA, CDR2 YNFKEQ. DNA of the CDR3: TGTGCCAGCAGCCAAGATCCGAGTACGCGGCCGGAGACCCAGTACTTC. Translation: CASSQDPSTRPETQYF.

V is TRBV5-5 and J is TRBJ1-4; D may be TRBD1 (5 bases). Trimming pared 5 bases from V and 0 bases from J, leaving 11 bases between. The CDR3 is made up of 15 amino acids. CDR1 and CDR2 (germline): SGHKS, YYEKEE (reference sequence). The CDR3 here is CASRWAGTTNEKLFF. In DNA, the CDR3 is TGTGCCAGCAGATGGGCAGGGACAACTAATGAAAAACTGTTTTTT.

The chain combines TRBV4-2 with TRBJ1-2; D gene unclear. Germline-derived CDR1 and CDR2 are LGHNA and YNFKEQ. CDR3 length equals 15 residues. V lost 0 bases, J lost 3 bases, and 11 bases lay in between. In nucleotides, the CDR3 is TGTGCCAGCAGCCAAGATCCGGGGAAGGACTATGGCTACACCTTC. It translates to CASSQDPGKDYGYTF.

The V gene is TRBV4-1, the J gene TRBJ2-1; no clear D gene. V lost 4 bases and J lost 6, with 10 bases in between. Germline assignment: CDR1 MGHRA and CDR2 YSYEKL. This CDR3 spans 13 amino acids. This CDR3 is CASSPNSGNEQFF. The DNA of the CDR3 is TGCGCCAGCAGCCCCAACAGTGGCAATGAGCAGTTCTTC.

The chain is built from TRBV19 and TRBJ1-6; 8 bases match TRBD1. Germline CDR1 is LNHDA and CDR2 is SQIVND (reference sequence). Trimming removed 6 bases from V and 5 bases from J; junction bases left unmatched: 3. This CDR3 spans 14 amino acids. In nucleotides, the CDR3 is TGTGCCAGTAGGGGACAGGCCGATAATTCACCCCTCCACTTT. Translation: CASRGQADNSPLHF.

This clone was counted between two and nine times. The J gene is TRBJ1-1, the V gene TRBV11-2; D not certain. Germline CDR1 reads SGHAT; CDR2 reads FQNNGV. The CDR3 is 12 amino acids. Trimming shortened V by 5 bases and J by 7 bases, and 11 bases separated the two germline ends. CDR3 region: CASSEGILEAFF. In nucleotides, the CDR3 is TGTGCCAGCAGCGAGGGAATTCTTGAAGCTTTCTTT.

V and J are TRBV28 and TRBJ1-6, with a possible D match to TRBD1 (5 bases). Trimming shortened V by 3 bases and J by 9 bases, and 9 bases separated the two germline ends. Germline loops: CDR1 MDHEN, CDR2 SYDVKM. The CDR3 is 13 residues long. The CDR3 nucleotides read TGTGCCAGCAGTTTCGGGGGTCTTTCACCCCTCCACTTT. Residues: CASSFGGLSPLHF. Drawing the rest from reference TRBV28 and TRBJ1-6, the complete variable domain is DVKVTQSSRYLVKRTGEKVFLECVQDMDHENMFWYRQDPGLGLRLIYFSYDVKMKEKGDIPEGYSVSREKKERFSLILESASTNQTSMYLCASSFGGLSPLHFGNGTRLTVT.

This chain connects TRBV28 to TRBJ1-5; weak D call: TRBD1 (5 bases). CDR3 length: 15 residues. Between the trimmed V and J ends, which lost 3 bases and 5 bases, there was a span of 14 bases. CDR1 is MDHEN, CDR2 SYDVKM, per germline. CDR3 DNA: TGTGCCAGCAGTTTTTCCCCACCGGGGGATCAGCCCCAGCATTTT. Protein: CASSFSPPGDQPQHF.